The 13 T cell receptor beta chains given below trace back to one sample, sequenced in a study of T-cell reconstitution after alpha-beta-depleted transplantation in children. Unique molecular identifiers were incorporated when the TCRbeta library was constructed. TCRdb itself ran the PCR reads through MiXCR, one entry per CDR3 protein. In the table there are 360,000 or so distinct CDR3 sequences, over 20% of which are singletons. The input for sequencing was PBMCs from the stem cell graft donor, taken from the stem cell graft. These receptors originate from a human donor who donated a stem cell graft to a child with acute myeloid leukemia.

This clonotype was observed a handful of times. The rearrangement uses TRBV10-3 and TRBJ2-2, with D perhaps TRBD1 (5 bases). Germline CDR1 is ENHRY and CDR2 is SYGVKD. Trimming stripped 2 bases from V and 1 base from J, with 8 bases between. This CDR3 comprises 15 residues. The CDR3 DNA reads as TGTGCCATCAGTGAGAGGCAGGGGAACACCGGGGAGCTGTTTTTT. It codes for CAISERQGNTGELFF.

The gene calls are TRBV5-1 and TRBJ1-6; tentative D call: TRBD1 (6 bases). The CDR3 covers 12 residues. CDR1 and CDR2 (germline): SGHRS, YFSETQ. Trimming removed 2 bases from V and 13 bases from J, with 10 bases in between. The CDR3: CASSFGGGPLHF. The CDR3 bases are TGCGCCAGCAGCTTTGGGGGCGGGCCCCTCCACTTT.

This clonotype was seen repeatedly, ten times or more. This sequence joins TRBV24-1 and TRBJ2-1, with D unresolved. The germline V gene has CDR1 KGHDR and CDR2 SFDVKD. The length of the CDR3 is 15 residues. V was cut by 3 bases and J by 3 bases, with 11 bases left in between. DNA for the CDR3: TGTGCCACCAGTGATCCCGACCTAAGCTACAATGAGCAGTTCTTC. Encoded protein: CATSDPDLSYNEQFF.

This clonotype was counted many times. V gene TRBV15 combines with J gene TRBJ1-4, with TRBD1 matching over 9 bases. Germline CDR1 LNHNV, CDR2 YYDKDF (reference sequence). The CDR3 is made up of 15 amino acids. J was trimmed by 4 bases and V by 5 bases; bases with no gene match: 5. This CDR3 reads CATSVSGQGNEKLFF. CDR3 nucleotide sequence: TGTGCCACCAGCGTCTCGGGACAGGGTAATGAAAAACTGTTTTTT.

V and J are TRBV27 and TRBJ1-1; D not resolved. Trimming removed 4 bases from V and 1 base from J, with 7 bases in between. Germline V CDR1 and CDR2: MNHEY, SMNVEV (reference sequence). This CDR3 comprises 13 residues. The CDR3, as DNA: TGTGCCAGCAGTTCTCGACCGAACACTGAAGCTTTCTTT. Translation: CASSSRPNTEAFF.

As regards this clonotype: This sequence may be a read error, since a much larger clone differs from it by one base. The V call is TRBV5-1, the J call TRBJ2-1; 9 bases align to TRBD1. This CDR3 contains 14 residues. The V segment lost 0 bases and the J segment 6 bases; nucleotides outside the gene matches: 1. Germline V gives CDR1 SGHRS, CDR2 YFSETQ. This CDR3 reads CASSLGQGVNEQFF. The DNA for the CDR3 is TGCGCCAGCAGCTTGGGACAGGGGGTCAATGAGCAGTTCTTC.

The chain combines TRBV9 with TRBJ2-5; D may be TRBD1 or TRBD2 (5 bases each). Per the germline V gene, CDR1 is SGDLS and CDR2 is YYNGEE. The ends were cut back, 3 bases at V and 5 bases at J, with 17 bases in the middle. The length of the CDR3 is 15 residues. The CDR3 DNA sequence: TGTGCCAGCAGCGCCACCGGGACCCCTGGGGAGACCCAGTACTTC. It encodes CASSATGTPGETQYF. Full variable domain (rest looked up from reference TRBV9 and TRBJ2-5): DSGVTQTPKHLITATGQRVTLRCSPRSGDLSVYWYQQSLDQGLQFLIQYYNGEERAKGNILERFSAQQFPDLHSELNLSSLELGDSALYFCASSATGTPGETQYFGPGTRLLVL.

This clonotype has a count of ten or more. The rearrangement joins TRBV29-1 to TRBJ2-7, with D uncertain. Trimming removed 0 bases from V and 7 bases from J, with 7 bases in between. Looked up from germline, CDR1 is SQVTM and CDR2 is ANQGSEA. The CDR3 contains 11 residues. The CDR3 nucleotides read TGCAGCGTTGAAGAGGGGATGGAGCAGTACTTC. This codes for CSVEEGMEQYF.

V usage is TRBV30 and J usage is TRBJ1-1, with D possibly being TRBD1 (5 bases). Trimming left V 4 bases short and J 1 base short, with 16 bases between. The CDR3 is made up of 15 amino acids. Germline loops: CDR1 GTSNPN, CDR2 SVGIG (reference sequence). CDR3 amino acids: CAWITIKGANTEAFF. As DNA, the CDR3 is TGTGCCTGGATCACAATTAAAGGGGCGAACACTGAAGCTTTCTTT.

This sequence joins TRBV4-3 and TRBJ2-2; TRBD1 matches at 7 bases. The CDR3 is 15 amino acids. Per germline, CDR1 LGHNA and CDR2 YSLEER. Germline trimming cut 4 bases from V and 3 bases from J; bases unmatched to any gene: 5. CDR3 sequence: CASSRRQGHTGELFF. CDR3 bases: TGCGCCAGCAGCCGGAGACAGGGTCACACCGGGGAGCTGTTTTTT.

This clonotype was counted only a few times. The V and J genes are TRBV4-3 and TRBJ2-3; possible D gene TRBD2, 6 bases. The germline V gene has CDR1 LGHNA and CDR2 YSLEER. V was trimmed by 4 bases and J by 2 bases, leaving 13 bases between them. This CDR3 is built from 15 residues. CDR3 coding DNA: TGCGCCAGCAGCCCCGGGACTTTGAACACAGATACGCAGTATTTT. Protein product: CASSPGTLNTDTQYF.

The V and J genes are TRBV12-3 or TRBV12-4 and TRBJ2-1; 9 nucleotides line up with TRBD1. The V gene end was trimmed by 6 bases and the J gene end by 5 bases; junction bases not matched to a gene: 14. The CDR3 has 17 amino acids. For the CDR3, the DNA is TGTGCCAGCAGGACCGGTGGGACAGGGAGGTCCAACAATGAGCAGTTCTTC. Residues: CASRTGGTGRSNNEQFF.

The J gene is TRBJ1-3, the V gene TRBV7-2; D call uncertain. Trimming took 5 bases from V and 4 from J, leaving 9 bases between them. CDR1 and CDR2 from the germline V gene are SGHTA and FQGNSA. This CDR3 has 13 residues. CDR3 in amino acids: CASSPVRGNTIYF. The CDR3 DNA is TGTGCCAGCAGCCCAGTACGGGGAAACACCATATATTTT.